Listed here is a single TCR beta chain. Its antigen is still unknown. These data are taken from a study of shared clonotypes between healthy human individuals. Points from the study as a whole: The four-donor shared clonotypes exceeded non-shared clonotypes in generation probability, with non-shared ones scoring lower. Memory subsets generally showed smaller estimated richness than naive subsets did.

Trimming cost V 2 bases and J 4 bases; bases outside gene matches: 7. The germline gives CDR1 SGHAT, CDR2 FQNNGV. The CDR3 contains 16 residues. The authors distributed each subset's genomic DNA evenly over several immunoSEQ plates. Per the study methods: Because ImmunoSEQ provided only junction sequences with no quality scores, the filtering differed. Method: immunoSEQ multiplex PCR; TCRdb's copy keeps in-frame clones and lacks some. V, J and clone size were drawn from that table, and D and trimming were deduced from the DNA. The repertoire includes about 1.1 million clones, about 80% of them detected once, and 0.89% sits in the top ten.

The receptor was derived from a man between 18 and 29 years old in good health. Some clones in this sample may be carry-over from other donors' samples. V gene TRBV11-2 combines with J gene TRBJ2-1, with 8 bases matching TRBD1. Input material: memory CD4+ T cells from PBMCs. The subset was: CD45RA-negative fraction. CDR3 amino acids: CASSLIRTGRYNEQFF. The CDR3 bases are TGTGCCAGCAGCTTAATCCGGACAGGGCGGTACAATGAGCAGTTCTTC.